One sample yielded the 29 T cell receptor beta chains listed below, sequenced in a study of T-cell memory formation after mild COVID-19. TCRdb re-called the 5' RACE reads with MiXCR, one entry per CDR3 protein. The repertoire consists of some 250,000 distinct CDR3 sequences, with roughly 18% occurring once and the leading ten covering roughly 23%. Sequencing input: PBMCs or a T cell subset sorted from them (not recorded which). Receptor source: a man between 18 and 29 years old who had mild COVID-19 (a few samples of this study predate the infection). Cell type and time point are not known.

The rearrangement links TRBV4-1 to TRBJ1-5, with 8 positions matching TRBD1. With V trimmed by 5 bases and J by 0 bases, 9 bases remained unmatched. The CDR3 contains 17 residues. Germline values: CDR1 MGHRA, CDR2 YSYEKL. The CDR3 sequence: CASSIERGQDSNQPQHF. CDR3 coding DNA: TGCGCCAGCAGCATCGAACGGGGACAGGATAGCAATCAGCCCCAGCATTTT.

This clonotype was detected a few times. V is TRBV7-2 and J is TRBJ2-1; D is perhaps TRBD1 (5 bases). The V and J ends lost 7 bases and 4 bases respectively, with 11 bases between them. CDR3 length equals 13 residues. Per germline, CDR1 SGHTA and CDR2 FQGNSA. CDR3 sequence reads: CASTRWTYNEQFF. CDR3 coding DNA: TGTGCCAGCACCCGCTGGACATACAATGAGCAGTTCTTC.

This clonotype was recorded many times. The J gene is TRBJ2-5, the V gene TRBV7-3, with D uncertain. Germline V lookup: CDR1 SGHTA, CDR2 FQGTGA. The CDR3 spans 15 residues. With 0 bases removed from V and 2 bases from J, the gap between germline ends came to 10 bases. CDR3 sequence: CASSLTSDEQETQYF. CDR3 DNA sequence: TGTGCCAGCAGCTTAACGTCGGACGAGCAAGAGACCCAGTACTTC. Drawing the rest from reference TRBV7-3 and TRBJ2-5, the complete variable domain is GAGVSQTPSNKVTEKGKYVELRCDPISGHTALYWYRQSLGQGPEFLIYFQGTGAADDSGLPNDRFFAVRPEGSVSTLKIQRTERGDSAVYLCASSLTSDEQETQYFGPGTRLLVL.

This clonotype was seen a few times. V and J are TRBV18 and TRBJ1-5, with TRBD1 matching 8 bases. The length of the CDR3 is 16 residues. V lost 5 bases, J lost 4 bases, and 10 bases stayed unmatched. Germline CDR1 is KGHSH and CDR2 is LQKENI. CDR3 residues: CASSATGGSMNQPQHF. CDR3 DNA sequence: TGTGCCAGCTCAGCTACAGGGGGGAGCATGAATCAGCCCCAGCATTTT.

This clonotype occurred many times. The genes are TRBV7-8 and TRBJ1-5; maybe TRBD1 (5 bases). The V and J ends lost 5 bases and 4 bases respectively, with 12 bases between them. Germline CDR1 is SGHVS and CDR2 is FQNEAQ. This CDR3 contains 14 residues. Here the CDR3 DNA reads TGTGCCAGCAGCCGGGACTCTCCTAATCAGCCCCAGCATTTT. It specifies CASSRDSPNQPQHF.

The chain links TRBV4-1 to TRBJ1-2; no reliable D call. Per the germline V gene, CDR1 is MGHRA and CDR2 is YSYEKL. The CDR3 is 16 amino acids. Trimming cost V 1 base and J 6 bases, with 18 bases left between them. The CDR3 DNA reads TGCGCCAGCAGCCAAGGGAGTCACTCAAGGATGAATGGCTACACCTTC. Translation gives CASSQGSHSRMNGYTF.

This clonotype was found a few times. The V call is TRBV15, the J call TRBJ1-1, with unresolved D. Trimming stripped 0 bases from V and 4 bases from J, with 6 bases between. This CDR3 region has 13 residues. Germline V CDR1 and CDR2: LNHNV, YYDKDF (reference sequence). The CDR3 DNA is TGTGCCACCAGCAGAGATCGGTCCACTGAAGCTTTCTTT. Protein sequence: CATSRDRSTEAFF.

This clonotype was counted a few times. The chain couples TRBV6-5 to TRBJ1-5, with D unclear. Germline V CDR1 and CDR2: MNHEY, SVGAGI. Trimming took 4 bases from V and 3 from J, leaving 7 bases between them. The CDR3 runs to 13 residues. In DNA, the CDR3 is TGTGCCAGCAGTTCGTCGCACAATCAGCCCCAGCATTTT. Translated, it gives CASSSSHNQPQHF.

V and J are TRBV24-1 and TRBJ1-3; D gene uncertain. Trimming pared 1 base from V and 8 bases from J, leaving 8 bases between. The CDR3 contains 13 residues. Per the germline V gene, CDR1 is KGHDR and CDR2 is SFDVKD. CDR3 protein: CATSDFGRDTIYF. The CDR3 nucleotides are TGTGCCACCAGTGATTTCGGCCGAGACACCATATATTTT.

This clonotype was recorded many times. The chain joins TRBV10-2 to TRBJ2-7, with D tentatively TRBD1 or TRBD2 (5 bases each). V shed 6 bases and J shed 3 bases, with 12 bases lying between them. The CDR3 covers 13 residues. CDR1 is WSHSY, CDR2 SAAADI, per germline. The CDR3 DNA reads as TGCGCCAGCAGCCGGGACGCCAACTACGAGCAGTACTTC. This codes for CASSRDANYEQYF.

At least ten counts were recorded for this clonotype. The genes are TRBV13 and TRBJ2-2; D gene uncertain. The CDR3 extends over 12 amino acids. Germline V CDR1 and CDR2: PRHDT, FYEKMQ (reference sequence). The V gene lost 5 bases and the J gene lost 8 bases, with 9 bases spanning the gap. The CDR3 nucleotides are TGTGCCAGCAGCCTCCCTGGGGGGGAGCTGTTTTTT. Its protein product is CASSLPGGELFF. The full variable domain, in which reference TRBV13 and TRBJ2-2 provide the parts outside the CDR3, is AAGVIQSPRHLIKEKRETATLKCYPIPRHDTVYWYQQGPGQDPQFLISFYEKMQSDKGSIPDRFSAQQFSDYHSELNMSSLELGDSALYFCASSLPGGELFFGEGSRLTVL.

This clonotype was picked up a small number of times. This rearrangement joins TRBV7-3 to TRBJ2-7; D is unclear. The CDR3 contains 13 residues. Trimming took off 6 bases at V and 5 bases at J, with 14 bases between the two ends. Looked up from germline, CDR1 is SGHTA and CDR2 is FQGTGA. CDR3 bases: TGTGCCAGCAGTTACGCGGTTGGCCACGAGCAGTACTTC. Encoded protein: CASSYAVGHEQYF. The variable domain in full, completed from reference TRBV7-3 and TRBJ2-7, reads GAGVSQTPSNKVTEKGKYVELRCDPISGHTALYWYRQSLGQGPEFLIYFQGTGAADDSGLPNDRFFAVRPEGSVSTLKIQRTERGDSAVYLCASSYAVGHEQYFGPGTRLTVT.

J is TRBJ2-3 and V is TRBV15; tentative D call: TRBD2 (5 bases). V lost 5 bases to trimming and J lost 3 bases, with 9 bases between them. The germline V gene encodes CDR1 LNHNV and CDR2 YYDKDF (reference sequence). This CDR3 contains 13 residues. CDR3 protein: CATSGGSTDTQYF. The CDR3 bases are TGTGCCACCAGCGGAGGATCGACAGATACGCAGTATTTT.

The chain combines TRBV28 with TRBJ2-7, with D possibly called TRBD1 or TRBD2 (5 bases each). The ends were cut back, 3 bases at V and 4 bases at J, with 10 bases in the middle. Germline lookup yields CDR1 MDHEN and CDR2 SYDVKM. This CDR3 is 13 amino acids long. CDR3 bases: TGTGCCAGCAGTTTCCGGGGCCGTTACGAGCAGTACGTC. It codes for CASSFRGRYEQYV.

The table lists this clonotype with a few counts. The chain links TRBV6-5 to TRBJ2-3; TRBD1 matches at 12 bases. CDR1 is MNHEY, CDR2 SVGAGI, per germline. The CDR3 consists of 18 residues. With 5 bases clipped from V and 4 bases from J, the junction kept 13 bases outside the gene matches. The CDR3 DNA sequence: TGTGCCAGCAGTACGTTAGCCGGGACAGGGGGCAGGTCAGATACGCAGTATTTT. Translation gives CASSTLAGTGGRSDTQYF.

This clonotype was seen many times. CDR3 loop: CASSTGQGYTGELFF. CDR3 sequence (DNA): TGCGCCAGCAGCACTGGACAGGGATACACCGGGGAGCTGTTTTTT. The J gene is TRBJ2-2, the V gene TRBV4-1, with 8 bases that match TRBD1. Germline CDR1 is MGHRA and CDR2 is YSYEKL. J lost 3 bases, V lost 5 bases, and 5 bases had no gene match. The CDR3 spans 15 residues.

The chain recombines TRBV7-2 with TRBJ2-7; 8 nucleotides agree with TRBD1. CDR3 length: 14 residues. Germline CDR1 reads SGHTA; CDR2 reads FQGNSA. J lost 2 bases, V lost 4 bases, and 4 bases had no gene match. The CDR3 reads CASSSMTGAYEQYF. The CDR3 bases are TGTGCCAGCAGCTCCATGACAGGGGCCTACGAGCAGTACTTC.

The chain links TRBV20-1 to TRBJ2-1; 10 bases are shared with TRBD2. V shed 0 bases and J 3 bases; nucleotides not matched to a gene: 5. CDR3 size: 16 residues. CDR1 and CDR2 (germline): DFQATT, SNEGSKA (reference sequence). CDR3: CSARDPLAGVYNEQFF. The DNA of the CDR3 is TGCAGTGCTAGAGATCCCCTAGCGGGGGTCTACAATGAGCAGTTCTTC.

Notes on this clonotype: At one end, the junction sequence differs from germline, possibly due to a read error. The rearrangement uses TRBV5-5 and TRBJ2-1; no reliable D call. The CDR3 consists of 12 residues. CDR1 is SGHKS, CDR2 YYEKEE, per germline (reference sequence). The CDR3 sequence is CSSSSLSDEQFF. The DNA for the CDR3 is TGTTCCAGCAGCTCGCTCAGCGATGAGCAGTTCTTC.

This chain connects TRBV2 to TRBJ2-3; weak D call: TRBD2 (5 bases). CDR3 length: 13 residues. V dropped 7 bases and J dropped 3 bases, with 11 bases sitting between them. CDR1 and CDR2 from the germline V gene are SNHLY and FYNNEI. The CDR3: CASKEGETDTQYF. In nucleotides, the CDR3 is TGTGCCAGCAAAGAGGGTGAAACAGATACGCAGTATTTT.

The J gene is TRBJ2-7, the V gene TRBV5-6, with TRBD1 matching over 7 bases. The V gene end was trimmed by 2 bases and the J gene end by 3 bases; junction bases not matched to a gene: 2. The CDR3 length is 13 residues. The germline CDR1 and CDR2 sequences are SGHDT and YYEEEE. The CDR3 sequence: CASSFRGFYEQYF. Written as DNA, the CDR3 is TGTGCCAGCAGCTTCAGGGGGTTCTACGAGCAGTACTTC.

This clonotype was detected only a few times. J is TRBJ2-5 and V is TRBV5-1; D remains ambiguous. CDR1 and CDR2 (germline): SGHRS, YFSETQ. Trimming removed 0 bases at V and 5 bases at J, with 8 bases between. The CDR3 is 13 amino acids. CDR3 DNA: TGCGCCAGCAGCTTGGATTCCCGCGAGACCCAGTACTTC. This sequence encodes CASSLDSRETQYF.

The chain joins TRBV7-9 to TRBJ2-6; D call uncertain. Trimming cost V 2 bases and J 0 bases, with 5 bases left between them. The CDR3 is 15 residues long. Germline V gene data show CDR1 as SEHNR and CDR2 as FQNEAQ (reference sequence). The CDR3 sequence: CASSLYVSGANVLTF. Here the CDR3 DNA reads TGTGCCAGCAGCTTATATGTCTCTGGGGCCAACGTCCTGACTTTC.

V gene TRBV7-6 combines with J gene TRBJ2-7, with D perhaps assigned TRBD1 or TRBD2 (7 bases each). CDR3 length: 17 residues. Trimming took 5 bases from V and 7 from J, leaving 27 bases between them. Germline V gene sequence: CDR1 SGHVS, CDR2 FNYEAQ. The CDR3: CASSHAYRGWPAGEQYF. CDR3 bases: TGTGCCAGCAGCCACGCCTACAGGGGATGGCCAGCGGGGGAGCAGTACTTC.

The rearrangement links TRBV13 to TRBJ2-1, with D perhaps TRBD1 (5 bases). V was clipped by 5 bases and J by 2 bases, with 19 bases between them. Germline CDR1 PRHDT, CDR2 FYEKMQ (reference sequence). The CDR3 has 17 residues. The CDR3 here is CASSPTSGVGPYNEQFF. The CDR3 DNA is TGTGCCAGCAGCCCAACCTCAGGAGTGGGGCCCTACAATGAGCAGTTCTTC.

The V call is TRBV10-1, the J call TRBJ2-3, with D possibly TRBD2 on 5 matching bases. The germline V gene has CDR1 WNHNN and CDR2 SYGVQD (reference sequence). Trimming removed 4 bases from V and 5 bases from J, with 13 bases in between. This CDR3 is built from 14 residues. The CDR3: CASSVAGKEDTQYF. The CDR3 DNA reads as TGCGCCAGCAGTGTTGCGGGCAAGGAAGATACGCAGTATTTT.

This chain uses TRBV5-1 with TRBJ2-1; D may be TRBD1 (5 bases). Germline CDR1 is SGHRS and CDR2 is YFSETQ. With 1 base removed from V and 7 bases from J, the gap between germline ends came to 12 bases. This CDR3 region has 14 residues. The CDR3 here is CASSLRGLGNEQFF. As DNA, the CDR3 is TGCGCCAGCAGCTTGAGGGGCTTGGGGAATGAGCAGTTCTTC.

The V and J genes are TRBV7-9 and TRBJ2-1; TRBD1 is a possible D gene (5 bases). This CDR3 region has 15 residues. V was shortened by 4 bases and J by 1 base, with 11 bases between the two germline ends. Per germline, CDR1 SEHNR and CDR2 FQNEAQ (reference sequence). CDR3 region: CASSSRVKSYNEQFF. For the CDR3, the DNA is TGTGCCAGCAGCTCCAGGGTAAAGTCCTACAATGAGCAGTTCTTC.

The CDR3, as DNA: TGTGCCAGCAGCTTAGGAGGGGGCAGGGTCGGACAGCCCCAGCATTTT. Protein sequence: CASSLGGGRVGQPQHF. The V gene is TRBV7-8, the J gene TRBJ1-5; 7 positions agree with TRBD1. Per the germline V gene, CDR1 is SGHVS and CDR2 is FQNEAQ. V lost 1 base to trimming and J lost 7 bases; unmatched junction nucleotides: 10. The CDR3 has 16 residues.